This T cell receptor (beta chain) is drawn from a study of shared clonotypes between healthy human individuals. Study as a whole: Each donor contributed plates that comprised three CD4 naive, three CD4 memory, two CD8 naive and one CD8 memory.

This CDR3 is built from 10 residues. From germline, CDR1 is SQVTM and CDR2 ANQGSEA. The V end lost 6 bases, the J end lost 8 bases, and 8 bases lay between the germline ends. Naive CD8 cells lacked CD45RO, underwent positive selection for CCR7 and left out terminally differentiated effector memory CD45RA+ cells. The assay was run at deep level. The repertoire was sequenced with immunoSEQ multiplex PCR; TCRdb's copy has only in-frame clones and lacks some. The sample shows hundreds of thousands of clones, roughly 98% of them seen only once. The V call is TRBV29-1, the J call TRBJ2-1; unclear D gene. Input material: naive CD8+ T cells sorted from blood. This TCR was sampled from a man aged 25-40 years in good health. The CDR3 reads CSVENHEQFF. In DNA, the CDR3 is TGCAGCGTGGAGAACCATGAGCAGTTCTTC.